This T cell receptor (beta chain) was retrieved from a study of beta chain features in type 1 diabetes. At the level of the study: The study examined more than 100,000,000 sorted cells across all samples.

This clone appeared a few times. This CDR3 is also generated by other DNA sequences in the sample. Investigators reverse transcribed all isolated RNA, so they sequenced expressed TCRB transcripts. TCRdb's copy holds only in-frame clones and misses some; the assay was immunoSEQ multiplex PCR. The sample yields about 900,000 clones, roughly 17% seen once. The length of the CDR3 is 14 residues. V lost 4 bases and J 5 bases, leaving 11 bases between the germline ends. The germline CDR1 and CDR2 sequences are SGHTA and FQGTGA. The chain has TRBV7-3 and TRBJ2-2, with D maybe TRBD2 (5 bases). Sequenced: naive CD4+ T cells from blood. This receptor was identified in a young woman in good health. The CDR3 DNA is TGTGCCAGCAGCTCTCTAGCTGGGACCGGGGAGCTGTTTTTT. Protein: CASSSLAGTGELFF. The complete variable domain, with remaining parts taken from reference TRBV7-3 and TRBJ2-2, reads GAGVSQTPSNKVTEKGKYVELRCDPISGHTALYWYRQSLGQGPEFLIYFQGTGAADDSGLPNDRFFAVRPEGSVSTLKIQRTERGDSAVYLCASSSLAGTGELFFGEGSRLTVL.